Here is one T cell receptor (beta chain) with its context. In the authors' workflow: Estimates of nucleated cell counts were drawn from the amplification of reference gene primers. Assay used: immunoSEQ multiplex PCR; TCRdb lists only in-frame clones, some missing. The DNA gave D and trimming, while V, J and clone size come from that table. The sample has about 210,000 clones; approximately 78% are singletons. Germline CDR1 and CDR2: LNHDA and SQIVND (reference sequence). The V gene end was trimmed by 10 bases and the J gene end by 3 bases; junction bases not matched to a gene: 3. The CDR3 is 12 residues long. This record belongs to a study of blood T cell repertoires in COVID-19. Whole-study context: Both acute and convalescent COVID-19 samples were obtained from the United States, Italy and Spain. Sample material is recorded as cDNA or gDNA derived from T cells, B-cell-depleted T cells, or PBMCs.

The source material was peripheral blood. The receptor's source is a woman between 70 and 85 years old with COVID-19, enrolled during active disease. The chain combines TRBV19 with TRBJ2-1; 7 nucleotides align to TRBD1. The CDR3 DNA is TGTGCCACCGGGACAGTCTACAATGAGCAGTTCTTC. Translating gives CATGTVYNEQFF.